The clone carrying this TCR beta chain was recorded once. This entry comes from a study of blood T cell repertoires in COVID-19. Looking at the study overall: Whether acute or convalescent, the COVID-19 samples came from the United States, Italy and Spain. Sources were T cells, B-cell-depleted T cells, or PBMCs; the material itself was cDNA or gDNA.

Original processing notes: Amplified reference gene primers provided the basis for estimating nucleated cell counts. Measured with immunoSEQ multiplex PCR; TCRdb has only the in-frame clones, and not every one. V, J and clone size derive from that table, while D and trimming were established from the DNA sequence. The data hold 15,000 or so clones, with around 88% observed a single time. Looked up from germline, CDR1 is SGHVS and CDR2 is FQNEAQ. The V and J ends lost 1 base and 3 bases respectively, with 14 bases between them. The CDR3 totals 16 residues. The chain has TRBV7-8 and TRBJ2-3; perhaps TRBD1 as D (6 bases). The TCR originated in a human donor in a cohort sampled during active COVID-19. Sequenced: peripheral blood. CDR3 sequence reads: CASSLGGGPGTDTQYF. CDR3 nucleotide sequence: TGTGCCAGCAGCTTAGGTGGGGGCCCCGGAACAGATACGCAGTATTTT. The variable domain in full, with the rest retrieved from reference TRBV7-8 and TRBJ2-3, is GAGVSQSPRYKVAKRGQDVALRCDPISGHVSLFWYQQALGQGPEFLTYFQNEAQLDKSGLPSDRFFAERPEGSVSTLKIQRTQQEDSAVYLCASSLGGGPGTDTQYFGPGTRLTVL.